The subject of this entry is one TCR beta chain. Its antigen is undetermined. These data originate in a study of T cell responses to AZD1222 COVID-19 vaccine. Broader study findings: At study baseline, merely roughly 6 AZD1222 recipients were seropositive.

Repertoires were generated with immunoSEQ multiplex PCR, while TCRdb's copy carries only in-frame clones and drops some. The sample yields just over 90,000 clones, around 89% seen once. Germline V gives CDR1 LNHNV, CDR2 YYDKDF (reference sequence). The CDR3 totals 14 residues. The ends lost 5 bases at V and 6 bases at J; junction bases unmatched: 6. This specimen was peripheral blood, taken 28 days after the second AZD1222 dose. This chain links TRBV15 with TRBJ2-1; 8 bases align to TRBD2. This receptor was taken from an adult who received the AZD1222 COVID-19 vaccine. CDR3 loop: CATSDLSGSNEQFF. CDR3 bases: TGTGCCACCAGCGATCTAAGCGGGAGCAATGAGCAGTTCTTC.